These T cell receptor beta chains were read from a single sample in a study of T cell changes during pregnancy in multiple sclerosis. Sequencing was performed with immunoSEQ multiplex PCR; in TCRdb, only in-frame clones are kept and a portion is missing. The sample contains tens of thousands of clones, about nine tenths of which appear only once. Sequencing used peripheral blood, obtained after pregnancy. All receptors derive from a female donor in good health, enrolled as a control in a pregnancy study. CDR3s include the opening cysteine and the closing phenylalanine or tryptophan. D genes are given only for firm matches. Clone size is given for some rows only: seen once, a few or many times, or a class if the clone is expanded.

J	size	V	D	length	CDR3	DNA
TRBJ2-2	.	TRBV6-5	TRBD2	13	CASELAGTGELFF	TGTGCCAGCGAACTAGCGGGGACCGGGGAGCTGTTTTTT
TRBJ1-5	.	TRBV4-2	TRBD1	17	CASSQTLTGGPDQPQHF	TGTGCCAGCAGCCAGACGCTGACAGGGGGCCCAGATCAGCCCCAGCATTTT
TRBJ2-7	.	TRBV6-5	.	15	CASSYEAGEPYEQYF	TGTGCCAGCAGTTACGAGGCAGGGGAACCCTACGAGCAGTACTTC
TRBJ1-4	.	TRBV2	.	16	CASSRGTPARSEKLFF	TGTGCCAGCAGTAGGGGCACTCCCGCACGAAGTGAAAAACTGTTTTTT
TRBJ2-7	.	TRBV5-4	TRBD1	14	CASSLRQGAYEQYF	TGTGCCAGCAGCTTGAGACAGGGGGCCTACGAGCAGTACTTC
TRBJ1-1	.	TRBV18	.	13	CASSPLGGTEAFF	TGTGCCAGCTCACCACTGGGGGGGACTGAAGCTTTCTTT
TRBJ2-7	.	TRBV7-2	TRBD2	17	CASSPQGGRARIYEQYF	TGTGCCAGCAGCCCCCAGGGCGGGAGGGCCCGAATCTACGAGCAGTACTTC
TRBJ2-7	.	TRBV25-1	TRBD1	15	CASRGDSLSLYEQYF	TGTGCCAGCAGGGGGGACAGCCTGAGTTTATACGAGCAGTACTTC
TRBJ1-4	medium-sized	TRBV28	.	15	CASTRLAATNEKLFF	TGTGCCAGCACCCGTCTCGCAGCAACTAATGAAAAACTGTTTTTT
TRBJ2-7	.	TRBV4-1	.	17	CASSKFSGQAHSYEQYF	TGCGCCAGCAGCAAATTCAGCGGTCAGGCCCACTCCTACGAGCAGTACTTC
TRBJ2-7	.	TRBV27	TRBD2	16	CASSSPGTSGTYEQYF	TGTGCCAGCAGTTCGCCCGGGACTAGCGGGACCTACGAGCAGTACTTC
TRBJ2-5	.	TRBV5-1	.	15	CASSLGTGYQETQYF	TGCGCCAGCAGCTTGGGCACAGGGTATCAGGAGACCCAGTACTTC
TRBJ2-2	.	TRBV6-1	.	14	CASNSGSHTGELFF	TGTGCCAGCAACTCCGGGTCCCACACCGGGGAGCTGTTTTTT
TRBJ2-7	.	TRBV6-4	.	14	CASSETYPGYEQYF	TGTGCCAGCAGTGAAACGTACCCAGGCTACGAGCAGTACTTC
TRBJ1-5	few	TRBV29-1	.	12	CSVATGNQPQHF	TGCAGCGTTGCTACAGGCAATCAGCCCCAGCATTTT
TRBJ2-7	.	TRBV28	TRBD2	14	CASLRLAGGYEQYF	TGTGCCAGCCTCAGACTAGCGGGGGGCTACGAGCAGTACTTC
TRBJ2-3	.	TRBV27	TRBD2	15	CASSLLAGGQDTQYF	TGTGCCAGCAGTTTATTGGCGGGGGGGCAAGATACGCAGTATTTT
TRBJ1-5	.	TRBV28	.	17	CASSLLSGLWGNQPQHF	TGTGCCAGCAGTTTACTTAGCGGATTATGGGGCAATCAGCCCCAGCATTTT
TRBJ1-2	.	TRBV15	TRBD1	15	CATSRRDRGLYGYTF	TGTGCCACCAGCCGCCGAGACAGGGGACTCTATGGCTACACCTTC
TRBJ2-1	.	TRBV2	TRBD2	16	CASSVPRSGGYNEQFF	TGTGCCAGCAGTGTGCCTAGGAGCGGGGGATACAATGAGCAGTTCTTC
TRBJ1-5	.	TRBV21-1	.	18	CASSYRDSSYYSNQPQHF	TGTGCCAGCAGCTACCGGGACAGCTCTTATTATAGCAATCAGCCCCAGCATTTT
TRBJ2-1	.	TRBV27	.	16	CASSLGPGEGRDEQFF	TGTGCCAGCAGTTTAGGGCCGGGAGAAGGCAGGGATGAGCAGTTCTTC
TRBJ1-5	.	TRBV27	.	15	CASRPPGWGNQPQHF	TGTGCCAGCAGGCCGCCGGGTTGGGGCAATCAGCCCCAGCATTTT
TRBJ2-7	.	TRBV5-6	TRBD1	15	CASSQRTGTVYEQYF	TGTGCCAGCAGCCAACGTACCGGGACAGTATACGAGCAGTACTTC
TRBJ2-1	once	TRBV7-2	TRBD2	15	CASSRGGARGNEQFF	TGTGCCAGCAGCCGCGGGGGGGCCAGGGGAAATGAGCAGTTCTTC
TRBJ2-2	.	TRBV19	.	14	CASSIAGSPGELFF	TGTGCCAGTAGTATAGCGGGGTCCCCCGGGGAGCTGTTTTTT
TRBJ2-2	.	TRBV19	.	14	CASSGGSNTGELFF	TGTGCCAGCTCAGGGGGGTCGAACACCGGGGAGCTGTTTTTT
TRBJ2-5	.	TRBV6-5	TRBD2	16	CASSYSLAGGAETQYF	TGTGCCAGCAGTTACTCCCTAGCGGGGGGAGCAGAGACCCAGTACTTC
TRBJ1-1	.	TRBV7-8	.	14	CASSYEGRPLEAFF	TGTGCCAGCAGCTACGAGGGGAGGCCTTTAGAGGCTTTCTTT
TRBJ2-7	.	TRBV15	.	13	CATSRDSGNEQYF	TGTGCCACCAGCAGAGATTCGGGGAATGAGCAGTACTTC
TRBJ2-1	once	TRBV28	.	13	CASSFEQGTEQFF	TGTGCCAGCAGTTTTGAACAGGGCACTGAGCAGTTCTTC
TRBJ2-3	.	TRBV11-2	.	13	CASSEPDLDTQYF	TGTGCCAGCAGCGAACCGGACTTAGATACGCAGTATTTT
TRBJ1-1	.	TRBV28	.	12	CASGAFGTEAFF	TGTGCCAGCGGGGCCTTCGGAACTGAAGCTTTCTTT
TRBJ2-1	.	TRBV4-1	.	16	CASSQDAASVLYEQFF	TGCGCCAGCAGCCAAGACGCGGCTAGCGTGCTATATGAGCAGTTCTTC
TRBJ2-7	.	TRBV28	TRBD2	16	CASAGPGLAEPYEQYF	TGTGCCAGCGCCGGACCGGGACTAGCGGAACCCTACGAGCAGTACTTC
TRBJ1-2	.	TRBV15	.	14	CATSPLTATYGYTF	TGTGCCACCAGTCCCTTGACAGCGACCTATGGCTACACCTTC
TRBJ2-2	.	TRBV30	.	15	CAWSGAGIFTGELFF	TGTGCCTGGAGCGGCGCGGGAATATTCACCGGGGAGCTGTTTTTT
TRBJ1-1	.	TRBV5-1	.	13	CASSPDSKTEAFF	TGCGCCAGCAGTCCCGACAGTAAAACTGAAGCTTTCTTT
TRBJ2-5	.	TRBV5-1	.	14	CASSLQGDQETQYF	TGCGCCAGCAGCTTGCAAGGGGACCAAGAGACCCAGTACTTC
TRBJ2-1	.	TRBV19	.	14	CASSRRGFYNEQFF	TGTGCCAGTAGTCGGAGGGGCTTCTACAATGAGCAGTTCTTC
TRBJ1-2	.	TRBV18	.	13	CASSPSRDYGYTF	TGTGCCAGCTCACCAAGCAGGGACTATGGCTACACCTTC